The rows below give T cell receptor beta chains drawn from one sample of a study of cytomegalovirus exposure and HLA in healthy donors. Method: immunoSEQ multiplex PCR; TCRdb's copy keeps in-frame clones and lacks some. The sample shows over 150,000 clones, roughly 80% of them seen only once. The sequencing input was PBMCs. The receptors come from a woman aged 25 to 39 in good health and CMV-seronegative. CDR3s include the opening cysteine and the closing phenylalanine or tryptophan. The D gene is left open where the match is weak. Clone size is given for some rows only: seen once, a few or many times, or a class if the clone is expanded.

clone_size d_call j_call v_call cdr3_aa cdr3_nt
NA NA TRBJ2-2 TRBV6-5 CASIPQGNTGELFF TGTGCCAGCATCCCTCAGGGGAACACCGGGGAGCTGTTTTTT
NA TRBD1 TRBJ1-1 TRBV27 CASSLSIRGQGGSEAFF TGTGCCAGCAGTTTATCGATTCGGGGACAGGGAGGGTCTGAAGCTTTCTTT
NA NA TRBJ1-1 TRBV6-1 CASKNRNRVYSEAFF TGTGCCAGCAAAAATCGTAACAGGGTTTATTCTGAAGCTTTCTTT
NA TRBD2 TRBJ2-7 TRBV4-1 CASALELPRGGEQYF TGCGCCAGCGCTCTTGAACTCCCCCGGGGGGGCGAGCAGTACTTC
NA TRBD1 TRBJ2-5 TRBV28 CASSSRGGDWETQYF TGTGCCAGCAGTTCTCGAGGGGGCGATTGGGAGACCCAGTACTTC
NA NA TRBJ1-1 TRBV2 CASRLKGAEAFF TGTGCCAGCAGGCTCAAGGGGGCTGAAGCTTTCTTT
NA TRBD2 TRBJ2-6 TRBV14 CASSPIAGYSGANVLTF TGTGCCAGCAGCCCTATAGCGGGATACTCTGGGGCCAACGTCCTGACTTTC
NA TRBD1 TRBJ2-3 TRBV6-7 CASSYWETGRTDTQYF TGTGCCAGCAGTTACTGGGAGACAGGGCGCACAGATACGCAGTATTTT
NA TRBD1 TRBJ2-3 TRBV7-9 CSSSLSDRGFTDTQYF TGTTCCAGCAGCTTATCGGACAGGGGGTTCACAGATACGCAGTATTTT
NA TRBD2 TRBJ2-7 TRBV6-6 CASSSSREGGTYEQYF TGTGCCAGCAGTTCTAGCCGGGAGGGTGGCACCTACGAGCAGTACTTC
NA NA TRBJ1-1 TRBV6-5 CASMKHPNTEAFF TGTGCCAGCATGAAGCACCCGAACACTGAAGCTTTCTTT
NA TRBD2 TRBJ2-1 TRBV5-1 CASSIGLAGGSYNEQFF TGCGCCAGCAGCATTGGACTAGCGGGGGGATCCTACAATGAGCAGTTCTTC
NA TRBD1 TRBJ1-1 TRBV5-1 CASSLLQGAGVTEAFF TGCGCCAGCAGCTTGTTACAGGGGGCTGGGGTAACTGAAGCTTTCTTT
NA NA TRBJ1-5 TRBV6-1 CASSESGGKRTDQPQHF TGTGCCAGCAGTGAATCGGGAGGAAAAAGGACCGATCAGCCCCAGCATTTT
NA TRBD1 TRBJ1-2 TRBV10-3 CAISEVSTGGYGYTF TGTGCCATCAGTGAAGTTTCGACAGGGGGCTATGGCTACACCTTC
NA NA TRBJ1-4 TRBV27 CASSFGGLEKLFF TGTGCCAGCAGTTTCGGGGGTTTGGAAAAACTGTTTTTT
NA TRBD2 TRBJ2-1 TRBV6-5 CASSYLASGYNEQFF TGTGCCAGCAGTTACCTCGCTAGCGGATACAATGAGCAGTTCTTC
NA NA TRBJ2-2 TRBV6-1 CASRRWVGAAGELFF TGTGCCAGCAGAAGGTGGGTGGGGGCCGCCGGGGAGCTGTTTTTT
NA NA TRBJ2-7 TRBV28 CASSTGRYEQYF TGTGCCAGCAGTACAGGGCGCTACGAGCAGTACTTC
NA NA TRBJ1-2 TRBV15 CATSRDSWGYTF TGTGCCACCAGCAGGGACAGCTGGGGCTACACCTTC
NA TRBD1 TRBJ2-5 TRBV7-9 CASSPDRGGTQYF TGTGCCAGCAGTCCCGACAGGGGAGGGACCCAGTACTTC
few NA TRBJ2-3 TRBV7-9 CGGQGPLTDTQYF TGTGGAGGACAAGGACCCCTCACGGATACGCAGTATTTT
NA NA TRBJ1-2 TRBV19 CASSIGPLYGYTF TGTGCCAGTAGTATAGGGCCCCTCTATGGCTACACCTTC
NA NA TRBJ2-7 TRBV5-1 CASSFSRSDYEQYF TGCGCCAGCAGCTTTTCCAGGTCGGACTACGAGCAGTACTTC
NA NA TRBJ1-6 TRBV30 CAWSRRDNSPLHF TGTGCCTGGAGCCGGAGAGATAATTCACCCCTCCACTTT
NA NA TRBJ2-5 TRBV7-9 CASSSQRHLETQYF TGTGCCAGCAGCTCCCAAAGACACTTGGAGACCCAGTACTTC
NA NA TRBJ2-7 TRBV6-5 CASSSRLREQYF TGTGCCAGCAGTTCTCGTCTGCGCGAGCAGTACTTC
once TRBD1 TRBJ2-1 TRBV18 CASSPTRTGADEQFF TGTGCCAGCTCACCCACCAGGACAGGGGCAGATGAGCAGTTCTTC
once TRBD1 TRBJ1-1 TRBV19 CASSPLWTGMNTEAFF TGTGCCAGTAGTCCTCTTTGGACAGGGATGAACACTGAAGCTTTCTTT
NA NA TRBJ1-1 TRBV5-6 CASTLIKQGNTEAFF TGTGCCAGCACGTTAATTAAACAGGGGAACACTGAAGCTTTCTTT
NA NA TRBJ2-7 TRBV6-1 CASRPGGGSLYEQYF TGTGCCAGCAGACCCGGGGGCGGGAGTCTCTACGAGCAGTACTTC
NA NA TRBJ2-2 TRBV5-6 CASSPRTRGDTGELFF TGTGCCAGCAGCCCTCGGACTAGGGGGGACACCGGGGAGCTGTTTTTT
NA NA TRBJ2-5 TRBV9 CASSVGRGETQYF TGTGCCAGCAGCGTAGGAAGGGGAGAGACCCAGTACTTC
NA NA TRBJ2-5 TRBV7-9 CASSLVRGKETQYF TGTGCCAGCAGCCTTGTGAGGGGGAAAGAGACCCAGTACTTC
few NA TRBJ2-7 TRBV2 CASSVGLREQYF TGTGCCAGCAGTGTAGGTCTCAGGGAGCAGTACTTC